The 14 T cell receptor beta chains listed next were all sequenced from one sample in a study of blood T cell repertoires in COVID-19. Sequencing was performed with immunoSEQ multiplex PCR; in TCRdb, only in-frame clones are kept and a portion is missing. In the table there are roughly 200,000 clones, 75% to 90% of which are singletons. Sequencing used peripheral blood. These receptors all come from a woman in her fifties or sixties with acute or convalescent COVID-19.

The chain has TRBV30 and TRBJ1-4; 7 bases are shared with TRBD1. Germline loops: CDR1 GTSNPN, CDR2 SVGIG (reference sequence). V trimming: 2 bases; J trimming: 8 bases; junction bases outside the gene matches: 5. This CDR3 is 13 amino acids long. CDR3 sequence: CAWSRQGGEKLFF. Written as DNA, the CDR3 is TGTGCCTGGAGTCGCCAGGGGGGAGAAAAACTGTTTTTT.

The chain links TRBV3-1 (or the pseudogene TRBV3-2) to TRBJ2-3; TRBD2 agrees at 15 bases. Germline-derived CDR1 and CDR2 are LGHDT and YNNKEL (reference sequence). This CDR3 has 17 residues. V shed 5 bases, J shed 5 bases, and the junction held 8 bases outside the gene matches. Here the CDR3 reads CASSWTSGRAQGDTQYF. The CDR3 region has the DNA TGTGCCAGCAGCTGGACTAGCGGGAGGGCGCAGGGAGATACGCAGTATTTT.

The CDR3 loop is CASSVATSGSSSQFF. CDR3 DNA: TGTGCCAGCAGCGTAGCTACCAGCGGGAGCTCCTCGCAGTTCTTC. This chain connects TRBV9 to TRBJ2-1, with 8 nucleotides matching TRBD2. The CDR3 has 15 residues. The V and J ends lost 0 bases and 12 bases, in that order; junction bases with no gene match: 11. CDR1 SGDLS and CDR2 YYNGEE come from the germline V gene.

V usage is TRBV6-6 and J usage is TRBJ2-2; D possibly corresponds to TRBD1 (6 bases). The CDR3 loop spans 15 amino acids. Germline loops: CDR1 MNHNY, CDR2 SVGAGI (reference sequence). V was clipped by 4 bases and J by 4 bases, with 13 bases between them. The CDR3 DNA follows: TGTGCCAGCAGTTCGCGGACAGAGCGCACCGGGGAGCTGTTTTTT. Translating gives CASSSRTERTGELFF.

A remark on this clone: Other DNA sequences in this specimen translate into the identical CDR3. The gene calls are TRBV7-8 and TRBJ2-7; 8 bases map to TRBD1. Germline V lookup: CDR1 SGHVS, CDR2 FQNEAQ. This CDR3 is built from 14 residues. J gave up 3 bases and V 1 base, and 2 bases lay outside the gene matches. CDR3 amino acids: CASSLVGQGYEQYF. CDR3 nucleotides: TGTGCCAGCAGCTTAGTCGGACAGGGCTACGAGCAGTACTTC.

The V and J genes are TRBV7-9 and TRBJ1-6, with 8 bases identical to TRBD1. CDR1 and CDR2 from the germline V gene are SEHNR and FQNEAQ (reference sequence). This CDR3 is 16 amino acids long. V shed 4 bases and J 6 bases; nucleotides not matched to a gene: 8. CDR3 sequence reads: CASSSIQGARNSPLHF. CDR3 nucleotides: TGTGCCAGCAGCTCCATCCAGGGGGCGCGTAATTCACCCCTCCACTTT.

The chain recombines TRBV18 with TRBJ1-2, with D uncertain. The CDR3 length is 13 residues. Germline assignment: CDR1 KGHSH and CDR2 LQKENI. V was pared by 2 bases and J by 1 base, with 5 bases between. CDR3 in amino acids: CASSPTVNYGYTF. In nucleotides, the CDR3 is TGTGCCAGCTCACCAACGGTTAACTATGGCTACACCTTC.

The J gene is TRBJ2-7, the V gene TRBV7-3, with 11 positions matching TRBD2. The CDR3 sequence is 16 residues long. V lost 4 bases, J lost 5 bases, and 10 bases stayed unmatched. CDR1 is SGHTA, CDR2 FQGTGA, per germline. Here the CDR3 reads CASSSAKTSGSHEQYV. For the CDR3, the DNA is TGTGCCAGCAGCTCCGCAAAAACTAGCGGGAGCCACGAGCAGTACGTC.

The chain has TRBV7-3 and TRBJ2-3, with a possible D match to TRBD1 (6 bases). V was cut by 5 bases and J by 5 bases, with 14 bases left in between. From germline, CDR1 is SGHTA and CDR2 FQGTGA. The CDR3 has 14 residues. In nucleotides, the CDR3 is TGTGCCAGCAGCAGAGGGGGACCGGAAGATACGCAGTATTTT. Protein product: CASSRGGPEDTQYF.

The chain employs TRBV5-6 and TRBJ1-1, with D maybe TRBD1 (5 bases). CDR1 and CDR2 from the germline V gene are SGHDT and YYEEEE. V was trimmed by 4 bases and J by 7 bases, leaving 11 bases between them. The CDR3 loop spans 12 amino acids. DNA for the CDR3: TGTGCCAGCAGCGCCTGGGGACTTGAAGCTTTCTTT. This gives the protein CASSAWGLEAFF.

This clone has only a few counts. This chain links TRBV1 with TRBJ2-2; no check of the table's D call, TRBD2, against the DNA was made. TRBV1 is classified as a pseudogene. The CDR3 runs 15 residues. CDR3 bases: TGCACCAGCAGCCAAGAGGGAGGCGTCACCGGGGAGCTGTTTTTT. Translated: CTSSQEGGVTGELFF.

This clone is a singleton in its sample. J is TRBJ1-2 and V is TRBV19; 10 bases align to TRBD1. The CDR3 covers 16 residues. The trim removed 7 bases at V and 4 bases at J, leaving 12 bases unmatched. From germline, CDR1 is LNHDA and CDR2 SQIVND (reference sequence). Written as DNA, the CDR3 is TGTGCCAGTACCGAAGCCCGGGACAGGGGAAGCTATGGCTACACCTTC. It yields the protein CASTEARDRGSYGYTF.

This CDR3 reads CASSYGRTSGATDTQYF. CDR3 DNA sequence: TGTGCCAGCAGCTACGGAAGGACTAGCGGGGCCACAGATACGCAGTATTTT. The rearrangement joins TRBV7-3 to TRBJ2-3; 12 bases agree with TRBD2. With 4 bases clipped from V and 2 bases from J, the junction kept 7 bases outside the gene matches. The germline gives CDR1 SGHTA, CDR2 FQGTGA. The CDR3 has 17 amino acids.

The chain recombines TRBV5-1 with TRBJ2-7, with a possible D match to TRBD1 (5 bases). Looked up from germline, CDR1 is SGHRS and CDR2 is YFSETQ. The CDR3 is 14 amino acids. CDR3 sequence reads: CASSARGSFRLRCV. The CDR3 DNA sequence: TGCGCCAGCTCGGCTAGGGGAAGTTTTAGGCTCCGATGCGTC.